This T cell receptor beta chain stems from a study of blood T cells in healthy people across ages. This clonotype was seen only a few times. Then a second PCR, running roughly 7 to 11 cycles, was carried out with a sample-barcoded 5' primer and a J-beta primer mix. In TCRdb, the 5' RACE reads were re-called with MiXCR into one record per CDR3 protein. The sample carries about 1 million distinct CDR3 sequences, around 43% recorded once. The sample taken for sequencing was blood. The sequence was collected from a woman between 55 and 75 years old in good health.

CDR3 sequence (DNA): TGCGCCAGCAGCCAAGGACCGGGGCAGGGAAATTACGAGCAGTACTTC. Its protein product is CASSQGPGQGNYEQYF. This chain connects TRBV4-1 to TRBJ2-7; D is perhaps TRBD1 or TRBD2 (5 bases each). The CDR3 sequence is 16 residues long. The germline gives CDR1 MGHRA, CDR2 YSYEKL. Trimming took off 1 base at V and 4 bases at J, with 17 bases between the two ends.